The 32 T cell receptor beta chains listed next were all sequenced from one sample in a study of shared clonotypes between healthy human individuals. This table comes from immunoSEQ multiplex PCR, and its TCRdb copy is limited to in-frame clones, with some not included. Found here are roughly 200,000 clones, approximately 61% of them singletons; the top ten hold about 9.4%. The sequencing sample was made of memory CD4+ T cells sorted from blood. Subset described: CD45RA-negative fraction. The source of these receptors is a man aged 30 to 45 in good health.

The rearrangement uses TRBV7-2 and TRBJ2-1, with D perhaps matching TRBD2 (5 bases). Per germline, CDR1 SGHTA and CDR2 FQGNSA. CDR3 size: 16 residues. V gave up 4 bases and J gave up 2 bases, with 15 bases separating them. This CDR3 reads CASSSERVLTYNEQFF. DNA of the CDR3: TGTGCCAGCAGCTCGGAGAGGGTATTAACCTACAATGAGCAGTTCTTC.

CDR3 loop: CASSSLSKGGRAVDTQYF. CDR3 coding DNA: TGTGCCAGCAGCTCTCTGTCCAAAGGCGGGAGGGCCGTGGATACGCAGTATTTT. The gene calls are TRBV11-2 and TRBJ2-3; TRBD2 matches 9 bases. Germline loops: CDR1 SGHAT, CDR2 FQNNGV. The CDR3 has 18 amino acids. The ends lost 4 bases at V and 6 bases at J; junction bases unmatched: 17.

This clone was seen a handful of times. This chain links TRBV7-8 with TRBJ2-7; D not resolved. V was trimmed by 0 bases and J by 4 bases, leaving 13 bases between them. Germline assignment: CDR1 SGHVS and CDR2 FQNEAQ. This CDR3 is 15 amino acids long. CDR3 coding DNA: TGTGCCAGCAGCTTAGCCCCTCGATTCGGGTACGAGCAGTACTTC. It specifies CASSLAPRFGYEQYF.

The table lists this clone with a few counts. Other DNA sequences in this sample translate to the same CDR3. The chain recombines TRBV6-1 with TRBJ2-6; unclear D gene. V was pared by 4 bases and J by 1 base, with 5 bases between. Germline V gives CDR1 MNHNS, CDR2 SASEGT. This CDR3 is 14 amino acids long. The CDR3 DNA is TGTGCCAGCAGTGGAGTGTCTGGGGCCAACGTCCTGACTTTC. This encodes CASSGVSGANVLTF.

V usage is TRBV5-1 and J usage is TRBJ2-7, with 10 nucleotides matching TRBD2. The CDR3 runs 16 residues. Germline CDR1 SGHRS, CDR2 YFSETQ. J lost 9 bases, V lost 5 bases, and 17 bases had no gene match. The CDR3: CASRREAGGSHTGQYF. The CDR3 DNA follows: TGCGCCAGCAGGAGGGAAGCGGGAGGGTCACACACGGGGCAGTACTTC.

The chain carries TRBV18 and TRBJ2-2, with 11 bases matching TRBD1. With 5 bases clipped from V and 5 bases from J, the junction kept 7 bases outside the gene matches. This CDR3 is 16 amino acids long. Germline-derived CDR1 and CDR2 are KGHSH and LQKENI. The CDR3, as DNA: TGTGCCAGCTCATCGCCCCGGGACAGGGGGACCGGGGAGCTGTTTTTT. The encoded protein is CASSSPRDRGTGELFF.

The CDR3 loop reads CASSLLGPQGTEAFF. Here the CDR3 DNA reads TGTGCCAGCAGCTTACTGGGTCCTCAGGGAACTGAAGCTTTCTTT. This chain uses TRBV7-2 with TRBJ1-1; a weak D match, TRBD1 (5 bases). CDR3 length: 15 amino acids. V shed 2 bases and J shed 5 bases, with 15 bases lying between them. CDR1 SGHTA and CDR2 FQGNSA come from the germline V gene.

The table lists this clone with a few counts. The V call is TRBV18, the J call TRBJ2-7; D is undetermined. The CDR3 covers 13 residues. In germline, CDR1 is KGHSH, CDR2 LQKENI. V was cut by 3 bases and J by 0 bases, with 6 bases left in between. Written as DNA, the CDR3 is TGTGCCAGCTCACCTAGGGCCTCCTACGAGCAGTACTTC. Amino acids: CASSPRASYEQYF.

CDR3: CASSLNPSGVEQYF. The CDR3 DNA follows: TGTGCCAGCAGCTTGAACCCTAGCGGGGTCGAGCAGTACTTC. V usage is TRBV5-6 and J usage is TRBJ2-7; the match to TRBD2 covers 9 bases. The CDR3 loop spans 14 amino acids. Germline V lookup: CDR1 SGHDT, CDR2 YYEEEE. V gave up 1 base and J gave up 6 bases; unmatched junction bases: 5.

This clone was recorded at least ten times. The genes are TRBV11-3 and TRBJ2-7, with a possible D match to TRBD2 (6 bases). Germline V CDR1 and CDR2: SGHNT, YENEEA. This CDR3 is built from 11 residues. As DNA, the CDR3 is TGTGACCCCAAGGGGACTTACGAGCAGTACTTC. It encodes CDPKGTYEQYF.

The chain links TRBV11-2 to TRBJ2-4; 8 bases match TRBD1. J lost 1 base, V lost 4 bases, and 9 bases had no gene match. Germline CDR1 and CDR2: SGHAT and FQNNGV. The CDR3 length is 17 residues. The CDR3 protein is CASSSSTGGRAKNIQYF. In DNA, the CDR3 is TGTGCCAGCAGCTCGAGTACAGGGGGACGGGCCAAAAACATTCAGTACTTC.

The rearrangement links TRBV5-1 to TRBJ2-7, with D possibly TRBD2 on 6 matching bases. Trimming left V 4 bases short and J 7 bases short, with 24 bases between. This CDR3 region has 16 residues. Germline CDR1 reads SGHRS; CDR2 reads YFSETQ. CDR3 DNA: TGCGCCAGCAGCGGGTGGTCCATGAAGGGCGCGGGGGAGCAGTACTTC. Its protein product is CASSGWSMKGAGEQYF.

Points on this clone: Sequence at one end of the junction differs from germline and may be a read error. V usage is TRBV28 and J usage is TRBJ1-2; D gene unclear. Germline CDR1 reads MDHEN; CDR2 reads SYDVKM. The CDR3 totals 11 residues. CDR3 in amino acids: CASSSPREQAF. The CDR3 DNA reads TGTGCCAGCAGCTCCCCCCGGGAGCAGGCCTTC.

The V and J genes are TRBV30 and TRBJ1-3; D is undetermined. CDR1 and CDR2 (germline): GTSNPN, SVGIG (reference sequence). The CDR3 consists of 15 residues. V was shortened by 3 bases and J by 0 bases, with 12 bases between the two germline ends. The CDR3 coding sequence is TGTGCCTGGAGGGTGGGCCGAAACTCTGGAAACACCATATATTTT. It encodes CAWRVGRNSGNTIYF.

The chain links TRBV9 to TRBJ2-2, with 12 nucleotides matching TRBD2. Germline trimming cut 2 bases from V and 6 bases from J; bases unmatched to any gene: 11. Germline CDR1 SGDLS, CDR2 YYNGEE. The CDR3 extends over 18 amino acids. CDR3 bases: TGTGCCAGCAGCGTCCTAGCGGGAGGGTTGGGAAGGGCCGGGGAGCTGTTTTTT. Translated, it gives CASSVLAGGLGRAGELFF.

CDR3 sequence: CASSLIQGQGANEQFF. The CDR3 DNA reads as TGTGCCAGCAGCCTTATTCAGGGACAGGGGGCCAATGAGCAGTTCTTC. V gene TRBV11-2 combines with J gene TRBJ2-1; 12 bases align to TRBD1. The CDR3 runs 16 residues. Germline V gives CDR1 SGHAT, CDR2 FQNNGV. The trim removed 5 bases at V and 6 bases at J, leaving 8 bases unmatched. Full variable domain (outside the CDR3, taken from reference TRBV11-2 and TRBJ2-1): EAGVAQSPRYKIIEKRQSVAFWCNPISGHATLYWYQQILGQGPKLLIQFQNNGVVDDSQLPKDRFSAERLKGVDSTLKIQPAKLEDSAVYLCASSLIQGQGANEQFFGPGTRLTVL.

The V and J genes are TRBV4-3 and TRBJ2-3; tentative D call: TRBD1 (6 bases). Germline V gene lookup returns CDR1 LGHNA and CDR2 YSLEER. This CDR3 is 16 amino acids long. The germline V and J ends were trimmed by 0 bases and 8 bases, with 18 bases remaining between them. CDR3 sequence (DNA): TGCGCCAGCAGCCAAGATTTCTCACAGGGCGGGCCTACGCAGTATTTT. Its translation: CASSQDFSQGGPTQYF.

This chain joins TRBV19 and TRBJ2-6, with unresolved D. CDR3 length: 19 residues. Between the trimmed V and J ends, which lost 5 bases and 0 bases, there was a span of 20 bases. Germline V gene data show CDR1 as LNHDA and CDR2 as SQIVND (reference sequence). CDR3 bases: TGTGCCAGTAGTCGATTAAGTGGCAGTATTGGCTCTGGGGCCAACGTCCTGACTTTC. Translation: CASSRLSGSIGSGANVLTF.

The table lists this clone with a count of one. The rearrangement joins TRBV27 to TRBJ2-7; tentatively, D is TRBD1 or TRBD2 (6 bases each). Germline CDR1 and CDR2: MNHEY and SMNVEV (reference sequence). The CDR3 has 14 amino acids. V was cut by 4 bases and J by 6 bases, with 16 bases left in between. Written as DNA, the CDR3 is TGTGCCAGCAGTTATCTGGCGGGACATTCCGAGCAGTACTTC. Translation: CASSYLAGHSEQYF.

CDR3 sequence: CASRPQGASTEAFF. The CDR3, as DNA: TGTGCCAGCAGACCGCAGGGGGCATCCACTGAAGCTTTCTTT. The chain recombines TRBV6-1 with TRBJ1-1, with 8 positions matching TRBD1. The CDR3 has 14 residues. Germline V CDR1 and CDR2: MNHNS, SASEGT. Trimming removed 6 bases from V and 4 bases from J; junction bases left unmatched: 7.

This chain links TRBV19 with TRBJ1-5; D perhaps matches TRBD1 (5 bases). V lost 7 bases and J 3 bases, leaving 16 bases between the germline ends. From germline, CDR1 is LNHDA and CDR2 SQIVND (reference sequence). The CDR3 runs 15 residues. CDR3: CASTDNGGVNQPQHF. CDR3 DNA: TGTGCCAGTACCGACAACGGGGGGGTCAATCAGCCCCAGCATTTT.

Only one count was recorded for this clone. The chain joins TRBV11-2 to TRBJ2-1; 8 positions agree with TRBD1. The V segment lost 3 bases and the J segment 5 bases; nucleotides outside the gene matches: 12. Per the germline V gene, CDR1 is SGHAT and CDR2 is FQNNGV. There are 17 residues in the CDR3. CDR3 sequence: CASSFLFGTGENNEQFF. The CDR3 bases are TGTGCCAGCAGCTTTCTCTTCGGGACAGGAGAAAACAATGAGCAGTTCTTC.

As to this clone: Other DNA sequences in this specimen translate into the identical CDR3. The CDR3 sequence: CASSLGTANYGYTF. Here the CDR3 DNA reads TGCGCCAGCAGCTTAGGGACAGCAAACTATGGCTACACCTTC. V is TRBV5-1 and J is TRBJ1-2; 7 nucleotides line up with TRBD1. Losses at the gene ends were 2 bases for V and 2 bases for J; bases not matched to a gene: 3. CDR1 and CDR2 (germline): SGHRS, YFSETQ. This CDR3 has 14 residues.

This rearrangement joins TRBV6-1 to TRBJ2-3; the D gene could be TRBD1 or TRBD2 (5 bases each). The CDR3 has 14 residues. V was shortened by 7 bases and J by 3 bases, with 14 bases between the two germline ends. CDR1 is MNHNS, CDR2 SASEGT, per germline. For the CDR3, the DNA is TGTGCCAGCAAGAAGAATTGGGGGACAGATACGCAGTATTTT. The encoded protein is CASKKNWGTDTQYF.

V gene TRBV6-5 combines with J gene TRBJ1-3; D uncertain. Germline V CDR1 and CDR2: MNHEY, SVGAGI. Trimming cost V 7 bases and J 4 bases, with 8 bases left between them. The CDR3 totals 12 residues. The CDR3 DNA is TGTGCCAGCATTAGTCCCGGAAACACCATATATTTT. It translates to CASISPGNTIYF.

The V and J genes are TRBV11-3 and TRBJ2-1; TRBD2 matches at 11 bases. CDR3 length equals 16 residues. Germline-derived CDR1 and CDR2 are SGHNT and YENEEA. V lost 5 bases and J lost 5; bases outside the gene matches: 8. DNA of the CDR3: TGTGCCAGCAGCGCCGTTAGCGGGAGGGCCGACAATGAGCAGTTCTTC. It codes for CASSAVSGRADNEQFF.

The chain combines TRBV25-1 with TRBJ2-5; a possible D gene is TRBD1 (6 bases). This CDR3 has 14 amino acids. Trimming left V 5 bases short and J 5 bases short, with 15 bases between. Germline CDR1 is MGHDK and CDR2 is SYGVNS. The CDR3 sequence: CASSLRGSQETQYF. DNA of the CDR3: TGTGCCAGCAGTTTAAGGGGGAGCCAGGAGACCCAGTACTTC.

In its sample, this clone was seen a few times. The rearrangement links TRBV2 to TRBJ2-4; D is undetermined. Deletions cut 10 bases from V and 2 bases from J, with 12 bases between. The CDR3 consists of 13 residues. CDR1 and CDR2 (germline): SNHLY, FYNNEI. The DNA for the CDR3 is TGTGCCACGAATAAGGAGACCAAAAACATTCAGTACTTC. Residues: CATNKETKNIQYF. Full variable domain (missing parts from reference TRBV2 and TRBJ2-4): EPEVTQTPSHQVTQMGQEVILRCVPISNHLYFYWYRQILGQKVEFLVSFYNNEISEKSEIFDDQFSVERPDGSNFTLKIRSTKLEDSAMYFCATNKETKNIQYFGAGTRLSVL.

This rearrangement joins TRBV29-1 to TRBJ2-2, with 10 bases lining up with TRBD1. V gave up 8 bases and J gave up 5 bases; unmatched junction bases: 5. CDR1 SQVTM and CDR2 ANQGSEA come from the germline V gene. The CDR3 spans 13 residues. For the CDR3, the DNA is TGCAGCTCCTGGACAGGGGGGACCGGGGAGCTGTTTTTT. Protein sequence: CSSWTGGTGELFF.

This clone was recorded once. The gene calls are TRBV7-8 and TRBJ2-1, with TRBD2 matching 12 bases. V dropped 8 bases and J dropped 0; count of bases not matched to a gene: 14. The CDR3 has 19 amino acids. Germline V gives CDR1 SGHVS, CDR2 FQNEAQ. CDR3 DNA sequence: TGTGCCAGCGGGCGGGGCCTAGCGGGAGGGGTTAGCTCCTACAATGAGCAGTTCTTC. This codes for CASGRGLAGGVSSYNEQFF.

Remarks on this clone: Sequence at one end of the junction differs from germline and may be a read error. This rearrangement joins TRBV11-2 to TRBJ2-2, with D possibly being TRBD1 or TRBD2 (5 bases each). Germline assignment: CDR1 SGHAT and CDR2 FQNNGV. The CDR3 is 15 amino acids. Here the CDR3 reads CASSRGTLPTGELFF. Here the CDR3 DNA reads TGTGCCAGCAGCCGGGGCACCCTCCCCACCGGCGAGCTGTTTTTT.

V is TRBV28 and J is TRBJ1-2; 7 bases fit TRBD1. The CDR3 extends over 12 amino acids. The V segment lost 2 bases and the J segment 7 bases; nucleotides outside the gene matches: 1. CDR1 and CDR2 from the germline V gene are MDHEN and SYDVKM. The CDR3 loop reads CASSLRGPGYTF. Here the CDR3 DNA reads TGTGCCAGCAGTTTAAGGGGGCCTGGCTACACCTTC.